The 20 T cell receptor beta chains below were found in one sample sequenced in a study of cytomegalovirus exposure and HLA in healthy donors. Researchers ran the PCR with 60 Vbeta and 13 Jbeta primers. Clones were sequenced by immunoSEQ multiplex PCR, and TCRdb holds only the in-frame ones, with some missing. Seen here are under 200,000 clones, approximately 85% observed once, and the top ten hold roughly 0.99%. Material: PBMCs. The receptors were sampled from a girl aged 2 to 10 in good health and CMV-seropositive.

V and J are TRBV19 and TRBJ1-1, with 7 bases aligning to TRBD1. V shed 7 bases, J shed 4 bases, and the junction held 9 bases outside the gene matches. Germline V gene data show CDR1 as LNHDA and CDR2 as SQIVND (reference sequence). The CDR3 runs to 14 residues. This CDR3 reads CASTKQTGSTEAFF. The DNA of the CDR3 is TGTGCCAGTACCAAGCAGACAGGGAGCACTGAAGCTTTCTTT. The full variable domain, rest sourced from reference TRBV19 and TRBJ1-1, is DGGITQSPKYLFRKEGQNVTLSCEQNLNHDAMYWYRQDPGQGLRLIYYSQIVNDFQKGDIAEGYSVSREKKESFPLTVTSAQKNPTAFYLCASTKQTGSTEAFFGQGTRLTVV.

The V and J genes are TRBV27 and TRBJ1-3, with D possibly TRBD1 on 6 matching bases. Germline V lookup: CDR1 MNHEY, CDR2 SMNVEV (reference sequence). The V gene lost 5 bases and the J gene lost 2 bases, with 10 bases spanning the gap. The CDR3 contains 14 residues. The CDR3 here is CASSPYRAGNTIYF. For the CDR3, the DNA is TGTGCCAGCAGTCCCTACAGGGCTGGAAACACCATATATTTT.

The CDR3 DNA is TGCGCCAGCAGCCCTCAGGGATCAATTGGCAACACCATATATTTT. Translated: CASSPQGSIGNTIYF. The V and J genes are TRBV5-1 and TRBJ1-3, with a tentative D call TRBD1 (5 bases). The CDR3 runs 15 residues. Germline CDR1 is SGHRS and CDR2 is YFSETQ. V was clipped by 4 bases and J by 7 bases, with 18 bases between them.

The chain is built from TRBV28 and TRBJ2-7; D uncertain. The V and J ends lost 6 bases and 4 bases respectively, with 25 bases between them. The CDR3 is 17 amino acids. Germline lookup yields CDR1 MDHEN and CDR2 SYDVKM. CDR3 bases: TGTGCCAGCAGCCCTTCTTCCGCCGGCAGGCCGAATTACGAGCAGTACTTC. It specifies CASSPSSAGRPNYEQYF.

The CDR3 DNA sequence: TGTGCCAGCAGCTTACAGGGTGGGCGTGACACTGAAGCTTTCTTT. Translating gives CASSLQGGRDTEAFF. The rearrangement joins TRBV7-8 to TRBJ1-1; D is perhaps TRBD1 (5 bases). Germline CDR1 and CDR2: SGHVS and FQNEAQ. V was cut by 2 bases and J by 3 bases, with 13 bases left in between. CDR3 length: 15 residues.

This sequence joins TRBV29-1 and TRBJ2-3; 10 bases match TRBD2. Looked up from germline, CDR1 is SQVTM and CDR2 is ANQGSEA. Trimming removed 4 bases from V and 6 bases from J; junction bases left unmatched: 7. This CDR3 comprises 14 residues. The CDR3 is CSVGSAGGGDTQYF. The CDR3 DNA follows: TGCAGCGTTGGATCAGCGGGAGGGGGTGATACGCAGTATTTT.

The chain is built from TRBV9 and TRBJ2-1, with D perhaps matching TRBD2 (6 bases). The CDR3 is 16 residues long. Germline V gives CDR1 SGDLS, CDR2 YYNGEE. The V gene lost 0 bases and the J gene lost 1 base, with 11 bases spanning the gap. The CDR3 DNA reads TGTGCCAGCAGCGTAGCGGGAGAGGTATCCTACAATGAGCAGTTCTTC. It translates to CASSVAGEVSYNEQFF.

This chain uses TRBV28 with TRBJ1-5, with TRBD1 matching 7 bases. Trimming at V came to 5 bases and at J to 4 bases, leaving 5 bases not matched to a gene. Germline CDR1 and CDR2: MDHEN and SYDVKM. The CDR3 has 14 residues. The CDR3 sequence: CASSRDRVNQPQHF. The CDR3 nucleotides are TGTGCCAGCAGTCGGGACAGAGTTAATCAGCCCCAGCATTTT. The variable domain in full, completed from reference TRBV28 and TRBJ1-5, reads DVKVTQSSRYLVKRTGEKVFLECVQDMDHENMFWYRQDPGLGLRLIYFSYDVKMKEKGDIPEGYSVSREKKERFSLILESASTNQTSMYLCASSRDRVNQPQHFGDGTRLSIL.

This chain connects TRBV19 to TRBJ1-4, with D perhaps TRBD1 (5 bases). The CDR3 spans 14 residues. Looked up from germline, CDR1 is LNHDA and CDR2 is SQIVND (reference sequence). Trimming shortened V by 2 bases and J by 1 base, and 5 bases separated the two germline ends. For the CDR3, the DNA is TGTGCCAGTAGTATAACAGGAACTAATGAAAAACTGTTTTTT. This gives the protein CASSITGTNEKLFF.

This sequence joins TRBV27 and TRBJ2-7, with a tentative D call TRBD1 (5 bases). This CDR3 has 14 amino acids. V was clipped by 2 bases and J by 2 bases, with 10 bases between them. Germline V gene data show CDR1 as MNHEY and CDR2 as SMNVEV (reference sequence). The CDR3 DNA is TGTGCCAGCAGTTTAGACAGTTACCCCTACGAGCAGTACTTC. Residues: CASSLDSYPYEQYF.

The rearrangement joins TRBV2 to TRBJ2-7; TRBD2 matches 8 bases. V lost 6 bases, J lost 6 bases, and 13 bases stayed unmatched. This CDR3 has 15 residues. Germline CDR1 reads SNHLY; CDR2 reads FYNNEI. CDR3: CASSGGLASPIEQYF. In DNA, the CDR3 is TGTGCCAGCAGCGGAGGACTAGCAAGTCCCATCGAGCAGTACTTC.

The rearrangement links TRBV11-1 to TRBJ2-2; 9 nucleotides match TRBD2. Looked up from germline, CDR1 is SGHAT and CDR2 is FQDESV (reference sequence). The ends lost 5 bases at V and 2 bases at J; junction bases unmatched: 3. The length of the CDR3 is 15 residues. CDR3 loop: CASSPSGINTGELFF. DNA for the CDR3: TGTGCCAGCAGCCCTAGCGGGATTAACACCGGGGAGCTGTTTTTT.

The chain links TRBV30 to TRBJ1-4; a possible D gene is TRBD1 (6 bases). The germline CDR1 and CDR2 sequences are GTSNPN and SVGIG (reference sequence). Trimming shortened V by 5 bases and J by 7 bases, and 17 bases separated the two germline ends. This CDR3 is 14 amino acids long. The CDR3 loop reads CAWALGGAGEKLFF. CDR3 coding DNA: TGTGCCTGGGCCTTGGGGGGGGCTGGTGAAAAACTGTTTTTT. The whole variable domain, filled in from reference TRBV30 and TRBJ1-4, reads SQTIHQWPATLVQPVGSPLSLECTVEGTSNPNLYWYRQAAGRGLQLLFYSVGIGQISSEVPQNLSASRPQDRQFILSSKKLLLSDSGFYLCAWALGGAGEKLFFGSGTQLSVL.

This clone was counted once. The rearrangement joins TRBV7-9 to TRBJ2-2, with 9 bases identical to TRBD2. J lost 6 bases, V lost 2 bases, and 13 bases had no gene match. The CDR3 is made up of 18 amino acids. Germline V gene data show CDR1 as SEHNR and CDR2 as FQNEAQ (reference sequence). CDR3 residues: CASSLPKLRLAVSGELFF. In DNA form, the CDR3 reads TGTGCCAGCAGCTTACCAAAGCTCCGACTAGCGGTCTCCGGGGAGCTGTTTTTT.

The chain links TRBV15 to TRBJ2-7; possibly TRBD1 for D (5 bases). V was cut by 6 bases and J by 7 bases, with 13 bases left in between. The CDR3 is made up of 12 amino acids. Germline values: CDR1 LNHNV, CDR2 YYDKDF (reference sequence). CDR3 sequence reads: CATRTFGQEQYF. The CDR3 DNA sequence: TGTGCCACCAGGACCTTCGGACAAGAGCAGTACTTC. Together with reference TRBV15 and TRBJ2-7, the CDR3 gives the full variable domain: DAMVIQNPRYQVTQFGKPVTLSCSQTLNHNVMYWYQQKSSQAPKLLFHYYDKDFNNEADTPDNFQSRRPNTSFCFLDIRSPGLGDTAMYLCATRTFGQEQYFGPGTRLTVT.

J is TRBJ1-2 and V is TRBV13, with 8 nucleotides matching TRBD1. Looked up from germline, CDR1 is PRHDT and CDR2 is FYEKMQ (reference sequence). The trim removed 7 bases at V and 7 bases at J, leaving 5 bases unmatched. This CDR3 contains 12 residues. The DNA for the CDR3 is TGTGCCAGCACGGGACAGGATGCTGGCTACACCTTC. Its translation: CASTGQDAGYTF.

The J gene is TRBJ2-2, the V gene TRBV10-3; D is perhaps TRBD2 (5 bases). The CDR3 spans 14 residues. The V end lost 0 bases, the J end lost 4 bases, and 6 bases lay between the germline ends. The germline V gene has CDR1 ENHRY and CDR2 SYGVKD. In nucleotides, the CDR3 is TGTGCCATCAGTGAGTCGAGGGCCACCGGGGAGCTGTTTTTT. It encodes CAISESRATGELFF.

The CDR3 spells CASSRVEGTNEQFF. For the CDR3, the DNA is TGTGCCAGCAGCCGAGTGGAGGGTACCAATGAGCAGTTCTTC. This chain links TRBV11-2 with TRBJ2-1; the D gene is possibly TRBD2 (6 bases). This CDR3 spans 14 amino acids. With 5 bases removed from V and 6 bases from J, the gap between germline ends came to 14 bases. The V gene's germline CDR1 is SGHAT and CDR2 FQNNGV.

The rearrangement links TRBV18 to TRBJ2-5, with D maybe TRBD1 (5 bases). The CDR3 consists of 13 residues. Trimming left V 1 base short and J 4 bases short, with 7 bases between. The germline gives CDR1 KGHSH, CDR2 LQKENI. The CDR3 nucleotides are TGTGCCAGCTCACCACAGGGGTTAGAGACCCAGTACTTC. Translated, it gives CASSPQGLETQYF.

The chain recombines TRBV4-1 with TRBJ2-6, with D perhaps TRBD1 (6 bases). The V and J ends lost 0 bases and 2 bases respectively, with 8 bases between them. Germline CDR1 and CDR2: MGHRA and YSYEKL. This CDR3 comprises 16 residues. CDR3 nucleotide sequence: TGCGCCAGCAGCCAAGAAAGGGGGACTGGGGCCAACGTCCTGACTTTC. Its protein is CASSQERGTGANVLTF.